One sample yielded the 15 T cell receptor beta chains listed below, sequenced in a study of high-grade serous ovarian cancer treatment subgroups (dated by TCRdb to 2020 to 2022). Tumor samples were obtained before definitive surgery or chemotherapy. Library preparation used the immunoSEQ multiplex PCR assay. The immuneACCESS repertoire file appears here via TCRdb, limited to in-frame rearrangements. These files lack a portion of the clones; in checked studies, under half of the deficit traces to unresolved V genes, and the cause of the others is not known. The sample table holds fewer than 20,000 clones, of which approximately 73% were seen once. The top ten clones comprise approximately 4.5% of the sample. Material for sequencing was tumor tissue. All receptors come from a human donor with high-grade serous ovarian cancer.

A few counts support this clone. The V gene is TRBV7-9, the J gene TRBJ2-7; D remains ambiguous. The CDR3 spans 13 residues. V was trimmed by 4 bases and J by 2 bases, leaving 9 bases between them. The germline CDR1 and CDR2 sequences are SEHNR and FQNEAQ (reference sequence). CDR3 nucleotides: TGTGCCAGCAGCTACCCCGGACCCTACGAGCAGTACTTC. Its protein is CASSYPGPYEQYF.

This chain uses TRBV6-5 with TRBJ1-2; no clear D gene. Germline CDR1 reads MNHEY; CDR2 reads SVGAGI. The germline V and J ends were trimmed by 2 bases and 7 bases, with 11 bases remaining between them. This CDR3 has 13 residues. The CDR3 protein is CASSYAGFGGYTF. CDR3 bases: TGTGCCAGCAGTTACGCGGGGTTTGGTGGCTACACCTTC.

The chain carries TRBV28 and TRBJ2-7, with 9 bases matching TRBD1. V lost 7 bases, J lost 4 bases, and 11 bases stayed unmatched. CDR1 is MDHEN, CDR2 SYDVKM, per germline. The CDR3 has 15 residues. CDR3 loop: CASTQGTGIGYEQYF. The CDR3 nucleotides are TGTGCCAGCACGCAAGGGACAGGGATTGGGTACGAGCAGTACTTC.

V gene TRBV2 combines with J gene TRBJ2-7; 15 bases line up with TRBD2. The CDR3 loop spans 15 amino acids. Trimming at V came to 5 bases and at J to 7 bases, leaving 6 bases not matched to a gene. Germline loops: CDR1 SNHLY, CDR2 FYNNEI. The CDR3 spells CASSSGLAGGLEQYF. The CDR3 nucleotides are TGTGCCAGCAGTTCTGGACTAGCGGGGGGGCTGGAGCAGTACTTC.

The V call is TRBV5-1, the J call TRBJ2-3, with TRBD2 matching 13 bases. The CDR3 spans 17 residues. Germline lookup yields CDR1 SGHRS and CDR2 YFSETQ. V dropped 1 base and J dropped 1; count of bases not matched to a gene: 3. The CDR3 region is CASSLLGTSGGTDTQYF. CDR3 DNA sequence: TGCGCCAGCAGCTTGTTGGGGACTAGCGGGGGCACAGATACGCAGTATTTT.

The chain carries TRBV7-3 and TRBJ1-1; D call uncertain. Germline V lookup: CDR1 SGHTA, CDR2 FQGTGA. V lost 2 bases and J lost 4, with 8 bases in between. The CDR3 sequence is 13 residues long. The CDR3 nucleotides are TGTGCCAGCAGCTTAGGGCTGCGCACTGAAGCTTTCTTT. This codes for CASSLGLRTEAFF.

The CDR3 coding sequence is TGTGCCAGCAGTTTGCTCCAGGGGTCTGGGGCCAACGTCCTGACTTTC. Translated: CASSLLQGSGANVLTF. The chain carries TRBV27 and TRBJ2-6, with a weak D call TRBD1 (6 bases). CDR3 length: 16 residues. V dropped 3 bases and J dropped 1 base, with 10 bases sitting between them. CDR1 and CDR2 (germline): MNHEY, SMNVEV (reference sequence).

CDR3 bases: TGTGCCAGCAGAAACGACTACAATGAGCAGTTCTTC. This gives the protein CASRNDYNEQFF. V usage is TRBV5-6 and J usage is TRBJ2-1; D is uncertain. Trimming took off 5 bases at V and 3 bases at J, with 6 bases between the two ends. Germline CDR1 is SGHDT and CDR2 is YYEEEE. The CDR3 length is 12 residues. The full variable domain, completed using reference TRBV5-6 and TRBJ2-1, is DAGVTQSPTHLIKTRGQQVTLRCSPKSGHDTVSWYQQALGQGPQFIFQYYEEEERQRGNFPDRFSGHQFPNYSSELNVNALLLGDSALYLCASRNDYNEQFFGPGTRLTVL.

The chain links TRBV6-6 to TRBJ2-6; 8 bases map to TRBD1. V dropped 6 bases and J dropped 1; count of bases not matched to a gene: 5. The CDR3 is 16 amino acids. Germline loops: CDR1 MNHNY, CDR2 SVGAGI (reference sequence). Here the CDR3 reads CASSGQGKSGANVLTF. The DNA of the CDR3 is TGTGCCAGCAGCGGACAGGGTAAATCTGGGGCCAACGTCCTGACTTTC.

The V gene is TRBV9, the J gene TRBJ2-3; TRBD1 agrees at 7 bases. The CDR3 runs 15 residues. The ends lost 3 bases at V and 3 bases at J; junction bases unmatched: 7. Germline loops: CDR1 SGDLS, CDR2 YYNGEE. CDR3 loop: CASSARTGLTDTQYF. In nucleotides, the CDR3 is TGTGCCAGCAGCGCCAGGACAGGATTGACAGATACGCAGTATTTT.

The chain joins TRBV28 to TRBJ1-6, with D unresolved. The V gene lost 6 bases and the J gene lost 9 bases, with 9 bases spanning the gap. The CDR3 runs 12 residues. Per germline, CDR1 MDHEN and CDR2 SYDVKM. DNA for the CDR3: TGTGCCAGCAGGGAATACCCTTCACCCCTCCACTTT. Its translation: CASREYPSPLHF.

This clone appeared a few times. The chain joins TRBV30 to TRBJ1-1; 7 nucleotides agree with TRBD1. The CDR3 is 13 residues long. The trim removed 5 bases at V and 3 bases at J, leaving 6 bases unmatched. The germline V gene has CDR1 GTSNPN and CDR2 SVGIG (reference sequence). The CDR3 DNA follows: TGTGCCTGGGGCAGGGGGTCGGACACTGAAGCTTTCTTT. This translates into CAWGRGSDTEAFF. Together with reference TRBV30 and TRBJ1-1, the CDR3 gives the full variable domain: SQTIHQWPATLVQPVGSPLSLECTVEGTSNPNLYWYRQAAGRGLQLLFYSVGIGQISSEVPQNLSASRPQDRQFILSSKKLLLSDSGFYLCAWGRGSDTEAFFGQGTRLTVV.

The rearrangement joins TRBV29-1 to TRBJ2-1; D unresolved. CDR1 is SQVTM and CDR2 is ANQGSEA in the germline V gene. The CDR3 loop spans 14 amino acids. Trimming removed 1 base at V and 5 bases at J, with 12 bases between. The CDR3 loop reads CSVEGGIGNNEQFF. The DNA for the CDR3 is TGCAGCGTTGAAGGTGGAATAGGGAACAATGAGCAGTTCTTC.

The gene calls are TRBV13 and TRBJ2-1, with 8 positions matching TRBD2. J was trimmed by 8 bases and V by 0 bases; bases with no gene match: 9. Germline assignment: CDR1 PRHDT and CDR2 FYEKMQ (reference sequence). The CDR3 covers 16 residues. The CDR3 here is CASSLGRGGGYDEQFF. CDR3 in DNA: TGTGCCAGCAGCTTAGGCCGTGGCGGGGGGTACGATGAGCAGTTCTTC. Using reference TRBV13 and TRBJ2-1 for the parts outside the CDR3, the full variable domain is AAGVIQSPRHLIKEKRETATLKCYPIPRHDTVYWYQQGPGQDPQFLISFYEKMQSDKGSIPDRFSAQQFSDYHSELNMSSLELGDSALYFCASSLGRGGGYDEQFFGPGTRLTVL.

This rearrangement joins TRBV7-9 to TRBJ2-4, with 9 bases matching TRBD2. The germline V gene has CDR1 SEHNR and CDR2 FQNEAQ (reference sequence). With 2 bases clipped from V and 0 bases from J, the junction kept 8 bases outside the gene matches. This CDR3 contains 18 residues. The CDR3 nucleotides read TGTGCCAGCAGCTTATCAGCGGGGGGACCAATAGCCAAAAACATTCAGTACTTC. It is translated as CASSLSAGGPIAKNIQYF. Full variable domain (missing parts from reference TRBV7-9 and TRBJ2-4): DTGVSQNPRHKITKRGQNVTFRCDPISEHNRLYWYRQTLGQGPEFLTYFQNEAQLEKSRLLSDRFSAERPKGSFSTLEIQRTEQGDSAMYLCASSLSAGGPIAKNIQYFGAGTRLSVL.